The clone carrying this T cell receptor beta chain showed up many times. The target antigen is unknown. Deletions cut 6 bases from V and 2 bases from J, with 12 bases between. The V gene's germline CDR1 is LNHDA and CDR2 SQIVND (reference sequence). The length of the CDR3 is 14 residues. Tagging with unique molecular identifiers was applied to individual cDNA molecules. TCRdb reanalysed the 5' RACE reads using MiXCR and keeps one entry per CDR3 protein. This sample has about 27,000 distinct CDR3 sequences; about 2.9% occur once, and the top ten carry 0.55% to 0.9%. The sample comes from a study of early T cells in non-severe SARS-CoV-2 infection. Study in general: Chains from this unsorted whole-blood bulk RNA could not be paired. Overall study results and limits: Matching against VDJdb likely underestimated virus-specific expansions, favoring anti-spike CD8.

The sequencing input was whole blood. V usage is TRBV19 and J usage is TRBJ2-3; D may match TRBD1 or TRBD2 (6 bases each). The receptor was isolated from an adult who was a healthcare worker with PCR-confirmed SARS-CoV-2 infection or an uninfected control (not recorded which). CDR3 loop: CASSTGDTTDTQYF. In DNA, the CDR3 is TGTGCCAGTAGCACGGGGGACACCACAGATACGCAGTATTTT.